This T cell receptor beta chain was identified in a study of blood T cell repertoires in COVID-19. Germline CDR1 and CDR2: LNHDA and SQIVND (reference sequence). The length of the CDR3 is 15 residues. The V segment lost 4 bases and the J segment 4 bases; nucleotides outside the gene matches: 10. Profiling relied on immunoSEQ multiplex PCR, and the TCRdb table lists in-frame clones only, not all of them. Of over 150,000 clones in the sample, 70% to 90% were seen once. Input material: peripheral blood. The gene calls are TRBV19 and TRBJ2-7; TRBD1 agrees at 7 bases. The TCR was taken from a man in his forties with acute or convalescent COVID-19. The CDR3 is CASSTSRGRIYEQYF. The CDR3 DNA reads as TGTGCCAGTAGTACTTCAAGGGGGCGGATTTACGAGCAGTACTTC.